This paragraph reports one TCR beta chain. After re-calling the 5' RACE reads, TCRdb lists one entry per CDR3 protein, DNA absent. The sample table includes approximately 440,000 distinct CDR3 sequences. CDR1 is DFQATT, CDR2 SNEGSKA, per germline (reference sequence). The CDR3 totals 15 residues. This sample was taken from a study of T cells expressing NK-cell markers. The TCR originated in a woman aged 45-60 years in good health. The chain has TRBV20-1 and TRBJ2-1; TCRdb's assignment of TRBD2 cannot be checked, as there is no DNA. Sequenced sample: blood T cells: a sorted CD56 or NKG2C T cell subset, CD4+ or CD8+ T cells, or bulk PBMC T cells (not recorded which). The CDR3 protein is CSAIFLAGYSNEQFF.